This T cell receptor beta chain was observed in a study of T-cell reconstitution after alpha-beta-depleted transplantation in children. The CDR3 has 16 residues. The V gene lost 0 bases and the J gene lost 5 bases, with 16 bases spanning the gap. Germline loops: CDR1 MNHEY, CDR2 SVGAGI. This clonotype has more than one count but fewer than ten. Molecular barcoding with unique molecular identifiers was used for the TCRbeta library. TCRdb independently ran MiXCR on the PCR reads; one entry per CDR3 protein. Of 500,000 to 650,000 distinct CDR3 sequences listed, 10% to 15% were seen once; the top ten hold about 2.2%.

Specimen: PBMCs, mostly from graft donor cells, collected 360 days after TCRalphabeta/CD19-depleted stem cell transplant. The TCR was taken from a male patient under 18 who had a stem cell transplant for acute myeloid leukemia, so the T cells may come from the graft donor. V gene TRBV6-5 combines with J gene TRBJ2-5; D possibly corresponds to TRBD2 (5 bases). CDR3 DNA: TGTGCCAGCAGTTACTCGACGGGGATTGGGGTGGAGACCCAGTACTTC. Amino acids: CASSYSTGIGVETQYF.